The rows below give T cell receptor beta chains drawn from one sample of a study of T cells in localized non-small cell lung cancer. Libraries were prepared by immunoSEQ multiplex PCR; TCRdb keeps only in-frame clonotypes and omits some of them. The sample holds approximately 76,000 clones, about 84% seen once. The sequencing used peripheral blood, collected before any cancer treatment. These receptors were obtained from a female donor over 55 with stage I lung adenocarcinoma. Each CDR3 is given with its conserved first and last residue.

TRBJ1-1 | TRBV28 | CASSFYTNTEAFF
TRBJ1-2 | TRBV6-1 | CASSEVGASEGGGYTF
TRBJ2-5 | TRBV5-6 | CASSFVSEETQYF
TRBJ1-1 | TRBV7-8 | CASSLGRVGFEAFF
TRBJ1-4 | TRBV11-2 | CASSSDRGNNEKLFF
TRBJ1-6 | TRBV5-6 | CASSLEQLYNSPLHF
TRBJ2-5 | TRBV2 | CASSAGSYQETQYF
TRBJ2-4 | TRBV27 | CASSPEFRDIQYF
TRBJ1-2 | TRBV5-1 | CASSQGQNYGYTF
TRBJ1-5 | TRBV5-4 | CASSLGGMGQPQHF
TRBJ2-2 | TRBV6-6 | CASSYTGGGGELFF
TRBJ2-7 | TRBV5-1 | CASSSLGTTYEQYF
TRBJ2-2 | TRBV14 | CASRPWANTGELFF
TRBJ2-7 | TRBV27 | CASSRESRSYEQYF